This TCR beta chain originates from a study of Tregs in tolerant kidney transplant recipients. Study in general: Antibodies separated recipient from donor cells. Study-wide results and limits: Few patients were studied, so findings need validation in larger groups. This study did not directly address biological reproducibility.

Assay: immunoSEQ multiplex PCR; the TCRdb copy retains only in-frame clones and omits some. This sample has about 16,000 clones, with less than 80% found just once. A note on this clone: Its antigen is currently unknown.

Sequencing was done on a sample of Tregs from blood cultured with allogeneic cells. The TCR was taken from a human donor in good health.

The CDR3 protein is CASSSGRPNTEAFF. CDR3 DNA: TGTGCCAGCAGTTCCGGACGGCCGAACACTGAAGCTTTCTTT. The genes are TRBV5-4 and TRBJ1-1; D gene uncertain. V was cut by 5 bases and J by 1 base, with 12 bases left in between. CDR1 is SGHNT, CDR2 YYREEE, per germline (reference sequence). CDR3 length equals 14 residues. Full variable domain (remainder filled in from reference TRBV5-4 and TRBJ1-1): ETGVTQSPTHLIKTRGQQVTLRCSSQSGHNTVSWYQQALGQGPQFIFQYYREEENGRGNFPPRFSGLQFPNYSSELNVNALELDDSALYLCASSSGRPNTEAFFGQGTRLTVV.